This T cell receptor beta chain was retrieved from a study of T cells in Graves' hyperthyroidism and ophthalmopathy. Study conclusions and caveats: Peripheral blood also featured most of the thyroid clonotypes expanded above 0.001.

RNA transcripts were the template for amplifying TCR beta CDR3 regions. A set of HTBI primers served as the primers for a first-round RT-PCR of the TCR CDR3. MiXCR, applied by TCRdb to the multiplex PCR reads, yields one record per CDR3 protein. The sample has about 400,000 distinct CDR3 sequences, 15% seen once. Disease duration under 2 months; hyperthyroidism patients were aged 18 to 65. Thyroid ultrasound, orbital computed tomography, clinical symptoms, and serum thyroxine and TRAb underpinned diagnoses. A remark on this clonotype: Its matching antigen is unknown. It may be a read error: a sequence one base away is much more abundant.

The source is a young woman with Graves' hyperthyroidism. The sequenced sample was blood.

The CDR3 DNA reads as TGTGCCAGCAGCCGGGACAGGTGGAACCTCGAGGAAGAAAAACTGCTTTTT. This gives the protein CASSRDRWNLEEEKLLF. The chain recombines TRBV5-6 with TRBJ1-4; TRBD1 aligns across 8 bases. The CDR3 totals 17 residues. Looked up from germline, CDR1 is SGHDT and CDR2 is YYEEEE.